Each of the 7 T cell receptor beta chains below was sequenced from the same sample in a study of shared clonotypes between healthy human individuals. Profiling relied on immunoSEQ multiplex PCR, and the TCRdb table lists in-frame clones only, not all of them. This sample has more than 550,000 clones, with 92% found just once. Selected positively for CCR7 and CD45RO-negative, naive CD8 cells excluded terminally differentiated effector memory CD45RA+ cells. Sample: naive CD8+ T cells sorted from blood. The receptors stem from a man aged 25-45 years in good health.

This sequence joins TRBV5-8 and TRBJ2-7, with TRBD2 matching 10 bases. Trimming at V came to 4 bases and at J to 4 bases, leaving 11 bases not matched to a gene. Germline-derived CDR1 and CDR2 are SGHTS and YDEGEE. The CDR3 runs 16 residues. CDR3 coding DNA: TGTGCCAGCAGCAGCCGGACTAGCGGAATCGAGTACGAGCAGTACTTC. This translates into CASSSRTSGIEYEQYF.

The rearrangement joins TRBV7-3 to TRBJ2-2; 12 bases line up with TRBD2. CDR3 length: 18 residues. After removal of 5 bases from V and 1 base from J, the junction contained 8 bases not matched to a gene. The germline V gene has CDR1 SGHTA and CDR2 FQGTGA. DNA for the CDR3: TGTGCCAGCAGCGCACACGGACTAGCGGGAAGGAACACCGGGGAGCTGTTTTTT. Protein: CASSAHGLAGRNTGELFF.

The chain has TRBV28 and TRBJ1-1, with D hard to call. Trimming removed 2 bases at V and 6 bases at J, with 7 bases between. This CDR3 has 12 residues. Germline V gene data show CDR1 as MDHEN and CDR2 as SYDVKM. The CDR3 region is CASSLAWAEAFF. Written as DNA, the CDR3 is TGTGCCAGCAGTTTAGCATGGGCTGAAGCTTTCTTT.

The genes are TRBV4-1 and TRBJ2-1, with D tentatively TRBD2 (6 bases). Deletions cut 0 bases from V and 15 bases from J, with 15 bases between. The CDR3 covers 13 residues. CDR1 MGHRA and CDR2 YSYEKL come from the germline V gene. The CDR3 sequence is CASSQDWGGQRFF. In DNA form, the CDR3 reads TGCGCCAGCAGCCAAGATTGGGGAGGCCAACGGTTCTTC.

The chain carries TRBV27 and TRBJ2-7, with 12 bases fitting TRBD2. This CDR3 region has 14 residues. V lost 2 bases, J lost 6 bases, and 2 bases stayed unmatched. Germline V gene data show CDR1 as MNHEY and CDR2 as SMNVEV (reference sequence). In nucleotides, the CDR3 is TGTGCCAGCAGTTTACGGACTAGCGGGACCGAGCAGTACTTC. This encodes CASSLRTSGTEQYF.

This clone was picked up one time. This chain joins TRBV13 and TRBJ2-7, with TRBD2 as a possible D gene (7 bases). V was pared by 0 bases and J by 2 bases, with 20 bases between. Germline assignment: CDR1 PRHDT and CDR2 FYEKMQ (reference sequence). The CDR3 loop spans 18 amino acids. CDR3 DNA: TGTGCCAGCAGCTTAGGAGCCGCGGGGGCCGGTCCCGCCTACGAGCAGTACTTC. Translation gives CASSLGAAGAGPAYEQYF.

This rearrangement joins TRBV7-9 to TRBJ2-1, with TRBD2 matching over 7 bases. V gave up 5 bases and J gave up 8 bases; unmatched junction bases: 3. The CDR3 totals 12 residues. The germline V gene encodes CDR1 SEHNR and CDR2 FQNEAQ (reference sequence). The CDR3 protein is CASSRGRDEQFF. DNA of the CDR3: TGTGCCAGCAGCCGGGGGAGGGATGAGCAGTTCTTC.